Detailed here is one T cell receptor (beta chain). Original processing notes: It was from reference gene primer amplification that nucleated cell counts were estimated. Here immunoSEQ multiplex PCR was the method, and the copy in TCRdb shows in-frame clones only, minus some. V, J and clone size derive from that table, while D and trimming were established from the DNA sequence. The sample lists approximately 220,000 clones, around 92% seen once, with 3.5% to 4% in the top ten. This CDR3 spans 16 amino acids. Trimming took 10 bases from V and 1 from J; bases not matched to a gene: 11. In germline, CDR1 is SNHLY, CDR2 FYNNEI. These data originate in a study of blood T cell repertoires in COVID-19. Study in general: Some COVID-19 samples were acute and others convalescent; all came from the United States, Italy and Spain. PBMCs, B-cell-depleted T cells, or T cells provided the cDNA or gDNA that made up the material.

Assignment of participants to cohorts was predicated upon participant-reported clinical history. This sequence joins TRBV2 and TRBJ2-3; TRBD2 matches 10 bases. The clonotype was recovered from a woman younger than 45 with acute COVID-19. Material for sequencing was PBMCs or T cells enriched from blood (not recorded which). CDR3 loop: CATLVKRGGRTDTQYF. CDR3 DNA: TGTGCCACCCTTGTGAAGCGGGGGGGCCGCACAGATACGCAGTATTTT.